The subject of this entry is one TCR beta chain. Its target is not known. These data originate in a study of identical twins. TCRdb itself ran the 5' RACE reads through MiXCR, one entry per CDR3 protein. The sample includes 400,000 to 550,000 distinct CDR3 sequences, around an eighth of them seen just once. General study findings and limits: Beta out-of-frame sequences showed weaker excess twin sharing. Without tracking the same donors, conclusions rested on cross-sectional statistical analysis. Partial confounding of zero-insertion analyses by invariant MAIT and iNKT cells was possible.

The germline V and J ends were trimmed by 1 base and 2 bases, with 9 bases remaining between them. This CDR3 has 15 residues. Germline-derived CDR1 and CDR2 are SGHTA and FQGNSA. Only healthy Caucasians were enrolled as donors. These data were also reused for a study on yellow fever vaccine responses in identical twins.

The rearrangement uses TRBV7-2 and TRBJ2-1; D unclear. The material sequenced was CD4+ T cells sorted from blood. The receptor's source is a woman under 30 in good health. CDR3 sequence: CASSLGSVTYNEQFF. In DNA, the CDR3 is TGTGCCAGCAGCTTAGGCAGTGTTACCTACAATGAGCAGTTCTTC.